These T cell receptor beta chains were read from a single sample in a study of chemoradiotherapy in HPV16-positive cancers. The protocol was immunoSEQ multiplex PCR, while the TCRdb copy is restricted to in-frame clones and leaves out a portion. The table has roughly 9,000 clones, around 74% seen once. The material sequenced was tumor tissue, taken from a patient who underwent chemoradiotherapy. Receptors originate from a human donor with HPV-associated anogenital cancer. CDR3s include the opening cysteine and the closing phenylalanine or tryptophan. Each record gives: J gene, V gene, D gene, clone size, CDR3 protein, CDR3 DNA. The D gene is left open where the match is weak. Some rows have no size entry. The others give once, few or many, or a class for an expanded clone.

TRBJ2-6,TRBV7-9,-,-,CASSRAEGANVLTF,TGTGCCAGCAGCCGTGCGGAAGGGGCCAACGTCCTGACTTTC
TRBJ2-3,TRBV5-8,-,-,CASSLGDSPSSTDTQYF,TGTGCCAGCAGCCTCGGGGACTCTCCTTCTAGCACAGATACGCAGTATTTT
TRBJ2-1,TRBV30,TRBD2,-,CAWSPSLAGWYNEQFF,TGTGCCTGGAGCCCTTCACTAGCGGGGTGGTACAATGAGCAGTTCTTC
TRBJ1-1,TRBV7-9,-,-,CASSPTGDSVNTEAFF,TGTGCCAGCAGCCCAACGGGAGACAGCGTAAACACTGAAGCTTTCTTT
TRBJ1-3,TRBV19,-,few,CASSIGQSNTIYF,TGTGCCAGTAGTATTGGACAGTCAAACACCATATATTTT
TRBJ1-4,TRBV19,-,-,CASSISDNPTNEKLFF,TGTGCCAGTAGTATTTCGGACAACCCAACTAATGAAAAACTGTTTTTT
TRBJ1-4,TRBV5-1,TRBD1,-,CASSDHRGADEKLFF,TGCGCCAGCAGCGACCACAGGGGCGCGGATGAAAAACTGTTTTTT
TRBJ2-5,TRBV11-3,TRBD1,-,CASSQDRVKETQYF,TGTGCCAGCAGCCAAGACAGGGTCAAAGAGACCCAGTACTTC
TRBJ2-2,TRBV11-3,-,-,CASSLSGAQDGELFF,TGTGCCAGCAGCTTATCAGGGGCGCAGGACGGGGAGCTGTTTTTT
TRBJ1-1,TRBV7-2,TRBD1,-,CASSHGDRGNTEAFF,TGTGCCAGCAGCCACGGGGACAGGGGAAACACTGAAGCTTTCTTT